This T cell receptor (beta chain) was recorded in a study of CD4+ T cells in melanoma. With regard to this clone: The antigen remains unidentified.

TCRdb's table, derived via immunoSEQ multiplex PCR, lists solely in-frame clones and lacks some. The repertoire holds some 120,000 clones, with roughly 90% as singletons. The germline gives CDR1 SGHTA, CDR2 FQGTGA. CDR3 length equals 13 residues. V gave up 6 bases and J gave up 5 bases, with 13 bases separating them. Findings of the study overall: Diverse differentiation states were reported for melanoma neoantigen-specific CD4+ T cells. A reported correlation linked neoantigen-specific CD4+ T cells to CD8+, macrophage and B cell function.

The specimen was peripheral blood. This chain connects TRBV7-3 to TRBJ1-1, with a tentative D call TRBD1 (6 bases). The TCR sequence derives from a human donor with melanoma. CDR3 coding DNA: TGTGCCAGCAGTCTAGGGGGGGGAACTGAAGCTTTCTTT. Its translation is CASSLGGGTEAFF. Drawing the rest from reference TRBV7-3 and TRBJ1-1, the complete variable domain is GAGVSQTPSNKVTEKGKYVELRCDPISGHTALYWYRQSLGQGPEFLIYFQGTGAADDSGLPNDRFFAVRPEGSVSTLKIQRTERGDSAVYLCASSLGGGTEAFFGQGTRLTVV.